This T cell receptor beta chain appears in the sequencing data of a study of blood T cells in healthy people across ages. Study results and caveats: TCR beta diversity tracked closely with naive T cell percentage.

V lost 5 bases and J 7 bases, leaving 20 bases between the germline ends. This CDR3 comprises 15 residues. The germline gives CDR1 MDHEN, CDR2 SYDVKM. With respect to this clonotype: Antigen unknown.

Through a sample-barcoded 5' primer and a J-beta primer mix, a second PCR was run for roughly 6 to 11 cycles. A template-switch adaptor that had 12 random nucleotides put a tag on each cDNA molecule. In TCRdb, the 5' RACE reads were re-called with MiXCR into one record per CDR3 protein. The data contain 750,000 to 850,000 distinct CDR3 sequences, approximately 25% of them singletons. These data also featured in a second study, about T cells of mothers and their children.

This receptor was obtained from a boy aged 5-17 years in good health. The genes are TRBV28 and TRBJ1-2; possibly TRBD1 for D (5 bases). Sequences were obtained from blood. CDR3 residues: CASSLRTGARFGYTF. The CDR3 bases are TGTGCCAGCAGTCTCCGTACCGGGGCACGATTTGGCTACACCTTC.